Here is one T cell receptor (beta chain) with its context. PCR involved 60 Vbeta and 13 Jbeta primers. Generated by immunoSEQ multiplex PCR, the TCRdb table keeps only in-frame clones and is missing some. The table shows roughly 120,000 clones, with around four fifths occurring only once. This entry comes from a study of cytomegalovirus exposure and HLA in healthy donors. What was sequenced was PBMCs. This clonotype was sampled from a woman in her forties in good health and CMV-seronegative.

The CDR3 DNA follows: TGTGCCAGCTCACCAGGGTTGCGGACAGCCTTCGCCGGCCGGATCCGCACAGATACGCAGTATTTT. Translating gives CASSPGLRTAFAGRIRTDTQYF. This chain uses TRBV18 with TRBJ2-3; tentative D call: TRBD1 (6 bases). The CDR3 has 22 amino acids. The V end lost 2 bases, the J end lost 1 base, and 31 bases lay between the germline ends. CDR1 is KGHSH and CDR2 is LQKENI in the germline V gene.